This T cell receptor (beta chain) was obtained from a study of blood T cell repertoires in COVID-19. On the study more broadly: The United States, Italy and Spain provided the acute and convalescent COVID-19 samples. Sample material is recorded as cDNA or gDNA derived from T cells, B-cell-depleted T cells, or PBMCs.

V was trimmed by 0 bases and J by 1 base, leaving 12 bases between them. Per the germline V gene, CDR1 is SGDLS and CDR2 is YYNGEE. CDR3 length: 16 amino acids. Original processing notes: Amplification of reference gene primers was used by the study to estimate nucleated cell counts. TCRdb keeps only in-frame clones here, not all; method: immunoSEQ multiplex PCR. V, J and clone size were drawn from that table, and D and trimming were deduced from the DNA. This repertoire shows 200,000 to 250,000 clones, around 84% found once; its top ten account for 3.4%. A single count supports this clone. Material for sequencing was peripheral blood. The chain is built from TRBV9 and TRBJ2-3; D might be TRBD2 (6 bases). This receptor was identified in a woman aged 18-30 years with acute or convalescent COVID-19. CDR3 in amino acids: CASSVEPSVGTDTQYF. CDR3 bases: TGTGCCAGCAGCGTAGAACCTAGCGTTGGCACAGATACGCAGTATTTT.